The present T cell receptor beta chain was sequenced within a study of monozygotic twins with inflammatory bowel disease. Study-level results: Twins with IBD were found to have lower TCRbeta diversity (inverse Simpson) than healthy co-twins.

In regard to this clonotype: Its antigen is not identified.

Germline V CDR1 and CDR2: LGHDT, YNNKEL (reference sequence). CDR3 length: 13 amino acids. Researchers used template switching to add UMIs featuring a 6-nucleotide sample barcode. Two nested PCRs, roughly 16 and 10 cycles, amplified TCRalpha and TCRbeta cDNA. Using the 5' RACE reads, TCRdb records one entry per CDR3 protein without DNA. The sample yields 350,000 to 400,000 distinct CDR3 sequences, of which the top ten take up approximately 2.8%. The sequence derives from a human donor with ulcerative colitis or Crohn's disease, or a healthy co-twin of an affected twin (not recorded which). V usage is TRBV3-1 and J usage is TRBJ2-7. What was sequenced was blood. The CDR3 here is CASSQRSPYEQYF.